This TCR beta chain was observed in a study of beta chain features in type 1 diabetes. Broader study findings: All four CD4+ subsets of Type 1 diabetes patients contained TCRB CDR3s that were moderately but significantly shorter.

In regard to this clone: Its antigen is currently unknown.

The isolated RNA, all of it, was reverse transcribed, so expressed TCRB transcripts were what got sequenced. The assay was immunoSEQ multiplex PCR, and TCRdb's table has in-frame clones only and misses some. The data hold 20,000 to 30,000 clones, with under 75% observed a single time. Per the germline V gene, CDR1 is LNHNV and CDR2 is YYDKDF (reference sequence). CDR3 length: 14 residues. Losses at the gene ends were 9 bases for V and 5 bases for J; bases not matched to a gene: 10. The chain uses TRBV15 and TRBJ1-5, with 7 bases matching TRBD1. The specimen was Tregs from blood. The TCR originated in a man between 18 and 35 years old with type 1 diabetes. CDR3 DNA: TGTGCCACTTCCGACAGGGCGGTTTATCAGCCCCAGCATTTT. Encoded protein: CATSDRAVYQPQHF.